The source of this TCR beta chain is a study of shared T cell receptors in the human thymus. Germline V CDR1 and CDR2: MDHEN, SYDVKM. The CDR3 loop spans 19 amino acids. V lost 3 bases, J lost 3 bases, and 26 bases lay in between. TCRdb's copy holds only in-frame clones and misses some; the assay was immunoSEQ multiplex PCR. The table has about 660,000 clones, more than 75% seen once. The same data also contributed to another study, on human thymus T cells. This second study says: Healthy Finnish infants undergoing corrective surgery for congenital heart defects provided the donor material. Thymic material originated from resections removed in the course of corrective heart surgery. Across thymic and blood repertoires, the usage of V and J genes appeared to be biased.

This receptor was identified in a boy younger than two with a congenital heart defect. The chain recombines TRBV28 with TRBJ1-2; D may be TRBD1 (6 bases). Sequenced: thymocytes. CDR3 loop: CASSFPVRDTSERDYGYTF. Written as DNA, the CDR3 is TGTGCCAGCAGTTTCCCCGTCCGGGACACCTCAGAGAGAGACTATGGCTACACCTTC.